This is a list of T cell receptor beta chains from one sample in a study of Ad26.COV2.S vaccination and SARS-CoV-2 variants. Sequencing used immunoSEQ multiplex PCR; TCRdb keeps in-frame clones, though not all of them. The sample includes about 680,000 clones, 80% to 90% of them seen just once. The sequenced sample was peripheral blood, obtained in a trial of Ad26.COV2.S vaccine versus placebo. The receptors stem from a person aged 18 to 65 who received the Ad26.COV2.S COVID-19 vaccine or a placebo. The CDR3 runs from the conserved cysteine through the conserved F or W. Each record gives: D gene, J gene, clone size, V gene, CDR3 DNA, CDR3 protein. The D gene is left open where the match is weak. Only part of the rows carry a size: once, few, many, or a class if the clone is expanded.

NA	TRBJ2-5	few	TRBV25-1	TGTGCCAGCAGTGAAACACTAGTTTCGGAGACCCAGTACTTC	CASSETLVSETQYF
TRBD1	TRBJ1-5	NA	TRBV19	TGTGCCAGTAGTATAGCCGGGACAGAATATCAGCCCCAGCATTTT	CASSIAGTEYQPQHF
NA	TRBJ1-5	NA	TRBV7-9	TGTGCCAGCAGCTTCGCGGGGAATCAGCCCCAGCATTTT	CASSFAGNQPQHF
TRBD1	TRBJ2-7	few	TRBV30	TGTGCCTGGAATCCGACAGGGACCAGTTACGAGCAGTACTTC	CAWNPTGTSYEQYF
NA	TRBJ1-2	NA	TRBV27	TGTGCCAGCAGTCCTCGACAGGAAATTAACTATGGCTACACCTTC	CASSPRQEINYGYTF
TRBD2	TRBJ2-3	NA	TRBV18	TGTGCCAGCTCACCACCCCTCGCGGGAGGAACAGATACGCAGTATTTT	CASSPPLAGGTDTQYF
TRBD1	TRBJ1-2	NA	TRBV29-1	TGCAGCGTTTTCTCGGACAGGATTAACTATGGCTACACCTTC	CSVFSDRINYGYTF
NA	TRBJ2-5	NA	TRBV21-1	TGTGCCAGCAGTAATGCTAGCGGGAGGTTTAAAGAGACCCAGTACTTC	CASSNASGRFKETQYF
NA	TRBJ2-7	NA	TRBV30	TGTGCCTGGACAGGAAACTACGAGCAGTACTTC	CAWTGNYEQYF
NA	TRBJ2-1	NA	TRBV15	TGTGCCACCAGCAAGGACTCGTCCCTCGAGCAGTTCTTC	CATSKDSSLEQFF
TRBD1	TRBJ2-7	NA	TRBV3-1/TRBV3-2	TGTGCCAGCAGCCAAGGCCTACCCCGACAGGGGACCTACGAGCAGTACTTC	CASSQGLPRQGTYEQYF
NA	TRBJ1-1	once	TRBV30	TGTGCCTGGAGCGCGGGGAACAGTAGGAAAGCTTTCTTT	CAWSAGNSRKAFF
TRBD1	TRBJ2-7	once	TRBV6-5	TGTGCCAGCAGTTACTTAGGCAGGGGGAACGAGCAGTACTTC	CASSYLGRGNEQYF
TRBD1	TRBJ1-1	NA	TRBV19	TGTGCCAGTAGACCTAGGGACAGGGGTTCTGAAGCTTTCTTT	CASRPRDRGSEAFF
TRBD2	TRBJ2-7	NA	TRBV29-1	TGCAGCGTGGCCGGGACTAGCGTTACCTACGAGCAGTACTTC	CSVAGTSVTYEQYF
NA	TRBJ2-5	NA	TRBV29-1	TGCACCACCCGACAGGTTTTTGCGGAGACCCAGTACTTC	CTTRQVFAETQYF
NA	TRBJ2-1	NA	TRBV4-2	TGTGCCAGCAGCCAAGCCTTTTGGGAAGCGGGCTCCTACAATGAGCAGTTCTTC	CASSQAFWEAGSYNEQFF
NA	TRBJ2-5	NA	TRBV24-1	TGTGCCACCAGTGATGGGGTCGATGAGACCCAGTACTTC	CATSDGVDETQYF
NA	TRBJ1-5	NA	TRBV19	TGTGCCAGTAGTATAGTCTTAGGGGAGCAGCCCCAGCATTTT	CASSIVLGEQPQHF
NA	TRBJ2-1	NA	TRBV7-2	TGTGCCAGCAGCTTAGGATTTCCCCTCTACAATGAGCAGTTCTTC	CASSLGFPLYNEQFF
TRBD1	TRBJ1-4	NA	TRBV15	TGTGCCACCAGCAGGGGACAGAAGAATGAAAAACTGTTTTTT	CATSRGQKNEKLFF
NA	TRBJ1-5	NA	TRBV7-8	TGTGCCAGCAGCTTCGAGAGGGGTTACAATCAGCCCCAGCATTTT	CASSFERGYNQPQHF
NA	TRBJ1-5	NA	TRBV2	TGTGCCAGCAGTGTGGTATCTTATAGCAATCAGCCCCAGCATTTT	CASSVVSYSNQPQHF
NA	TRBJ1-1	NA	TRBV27	TGTGCCAGCAGTTTAAGGGAACACACTGAAGCTTTCTTT	CASSLREHTEAFF
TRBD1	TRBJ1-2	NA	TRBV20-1	TGCAGTGCTAGTGGGACAGGCTATGGCTACACCTTC	CSASGTGYGYTF
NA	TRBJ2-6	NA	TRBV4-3	TGCGCCAGCAGCCAAGATCTGACAGGCAACCTCTTCTCTGGGGCCAACGTCCTGACTTTC	CASSQDLTGNLFSGANVLTF
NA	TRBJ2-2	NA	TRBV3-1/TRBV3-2	TGTGCCAGCAGCCAAGATGGGCAATCGAACACCGGGGAGCTGTTTTTT	CASSQDGQSNTGELFF
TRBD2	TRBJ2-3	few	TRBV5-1	TGCGCCAGCACGCTCCGCTTGTGGACAGGGAACCGGACTAGCGGGACCGTATCAGATACGCAGTATTTT	CASTLRLWTGNRTSGTVSDTQYF
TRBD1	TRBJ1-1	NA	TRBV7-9	TGTGCCAGCAGCTTACCCTATACAGGGGTAAACACTGAAGCTTTCTTT	CASSLPYTGVNTEAFF
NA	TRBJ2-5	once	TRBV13	TGTGCCAGCAGCTTAGAGAACCAAGAGACCCAGTACTTC	CASSLENQETQYF
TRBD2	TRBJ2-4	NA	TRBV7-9	TGTGCCAGCAGCCGAGGGAGTAGCGGGAAAAACATTCAGTACTTC	CASSRGSSGKNIQYF
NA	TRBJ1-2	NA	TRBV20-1	TGCAGTGCGGGGGGGGACTATGGCTACACCTTC	CSAGGDYGYTF